These 23 T cell receptor beta chains were all obtained from the same sample, sequenced in a study of blood T cell repertoires in COVID-19. Using immunoSEQ multiplex PCR, the repertoire was profiled, and TCRdb retains in-frame clones only, with some absent. Among about 200,000 clones listed, roughly 77% were seen once. Sequencing input: peripheral blood. These receptors came from a woman between 35 and 50 years old with COVID-19, enrolled during active disease.

This clone showed up just once. This chain connects TRBV2 to TRBJ2-2, with 10 nucleotides matching TRBD2. Looked up from germline, CDR1 is SNHLY and CDR2 is FYNNEI. Trimming at V came to 8 bases and at J to 5 bases, leaving 5 bases not matched to a gene. This CDR3 spans 14 amino acids. The CDR3 here is CASSGLADTGELFF. CDR3 DNA sequence: TGTGCCAGCTCTGGACTAGCGGATACCGGGGAGCTGTTTTTT.

This chain connects TRBV3-1 (or the pseudogene TRBV3-2) to TRBJ1-2; possibly TRBD1 for D (6 bases). The ends were cut back, 3 bases at V and 2 bases at J, with 16 bases in the middle. This CDR3 is 16 amino acids long. Germline CDR1 LGHDT, CDR2 YNNKEL (reference sequence). The CDR3: CASSHSGAGQNYGYTF. In DNA, the CDR3 is TGTGCCAGCAGCCACTCAGGGGCAGGACAAAACTATGGCTACACCTTC.

V gene TRBV19 combines with J gene TRBJ1-5; 11 bases match TRBD1. CDR3 size: 17 residues. V lost 4 bases, J lost 4 bases, and 9 bases stayed unmatched. Germline CDR1 is LNHDA and CDR2 is SQIVND (reference sequence). As DNA, the CDR3 is TGTGCCAGTAGTACCCCAAGGACAGGGGGCTATAATCAGCCCCAGCATTTT. Translating gives CASSTPRTGGYNQPQHF.

The genes are TRBV7-9 and TRBJ1-2, with TRBD1 matching 11 bases. Unmatched junction bases numbered 4, after V lost 5 bases and J lost 8 bases. CDR1 SEHNR and CDR2 FQNEAQ come from the germline V gene (reference sequence). The CDR3 is 13 residues long. CDR3 nucleotide sequence: TGTGCCAGCAGCACCGGGACAGGGGGAGGCTACACCTTC. Protein product: CASSTGTGGGYTF.

The chain has TRBV3-1 (or the pseudogene TRBV3-2) and TRBJ1-4, with D unclear. CDR1 is LGHDT and CDR2 is YNNKEL in the germline V gene (reference sequence). CDR3 length: 12 residues. Deletions cut 3 bases from V and 8 bases from J, with 7 bases between. The CDR3 sequence: CASSQNGEKLFF. DNA for the CDR3: TGTGCCAGCAGCCAGAACGGGGAAAAACTGTTTTTT.

The chain couples TRBV10-3 to TRBJ1-1, with D unclear. Looked up from germline, CDR1 is ENHRY and CDR2 is SYGVKD. This CDR3 has 12 residues. With 10 bases removed from V and 1 base from J, the gap between germline ends came to 10 bases. This CDR3 is CASARENTEAFF. DNA of the CDR3: TGTGCCAGCGCACGAGAGAACACTGAAGCTTTCTTT.

The V gene is TRBV4-2, the J gene TRBJ2-7; D gene ambiguous. The CDR3 consists of 14 residues. V was pared by 1 base and J by 5 bases, with 12 bases between. The germline V gene has CDR1 LGHNA and CDR2 YNFKEQ. For the CDR3, the DNA is TGTGCCAGCAGCCAAGTGGCCAGAAGAAACGAGCAGTACTTC. This translates into CASSQVARRNEQYF.

The V call is TRBV11-1, the J call TRBJ2-1; 11 nucleotides match TRBD2. Unmatched junction bases numbered 2, after V lost 3 bases and J lost 4 bases. From germline, CDR1 is SGHAT and CDR2 FQDESV (reference sequence). The CDR3 loop spans 15 amino acids. The CDR3 DNA reads as TGTGCCAGCAGCTTTTTAGCGGGAGGGTACAATGAGCAGTTCTTC. Its protein is CASSFLAGGYNEQFF. The full variable domain, completed using reference TRBV11-1 and TRBJ2-1, is EAEVAQSPRYKITEKSQAVAFWCDPISGHATLYWYRQILGQGPELLVQFQDESVVDDSQLPKDRFSAERLKGVDSTLKIQPAELGDSAMYLCASSFLAGGYNEQFFGPGTRLTVL.

The V gene is TRBV3-1 (or the pseudogene TRBV3-2), the J gene TRBJ2-5; 7 bases fit TRBD2. This CDR3 spans 14 amino acids. The germline V gene has CDR1 LGHDT and CDR2 YNNKEL (reference sequence). The V and J ends lost 4 bases and 5 bases, in that order; junction bases with no gene match: 7. The CDR3, as DNA: TGTGCCAGCAGCCTCGAGCACGGGAGGGAGACCCAGTACTTC. It is translated as CASSLEHGRETQYF.

The chain combines TRBV20-1 with TRBJ1-5; D perhaps matches TRBD1 (6 bases). V was cut by 6 bases and J by 1 base, with 19 bases left in between. This CDR3 region has 16 residues. Germline CDR1 and CDR2: DFQATT and SNEGSKA (reference sequence). The CDR3 protein is CSASKNGQLSNQPQHF. Here the CDR3 DNA reads TGCAGTGCGAGTAAGAATGGACAGCTGAGCAATCAGCCCCAGCATTTT.

The chain couples TRBV5-5 to TRBJ1-3; D call uncertain. CDR1 and CDR2 from the germline V gene are SGHKS and YYEKEE (reference sequence). The V and J ends lost 4 bases and 0 bases respectively, with 11 bases between them. The CDR3 has 15 amino acids. CDR3 sequence: CASSRLRGSGNTIYF. The CDR3 coding sequence is TGTGCCAGCAGCCGCCTTCGCGGCTCTGGAAACACCATATATTTT.

The chain is built from TRBV18 and TRBJ1-4; possible D gene TRBD1, 5 bases. The CDR3 is 14 amino acids. Trimming stripped 1 base from V and 6 bases from J, with 9 bases between. CDR1 is KGHSH and CDR2 is LQKENI in the germline V gene. In nucleotides, the CDR3 is TGTGCCAGCTCACCACGCAGGGTGGATGAAAAACTGTTTTTT. Translated: CASSPRRVDEKLFF.

The chain couples TRBV5-1 to TRBJ1-2, with unresolved D. The CDR3 totals 14 residues. The ends were cut back, 3 bases at V and 1 base at J, with 10 bases in the middle. Germline CDR1 SGHRS, CDR2 YFSETQ. CDR3 sequence: CASSSWQDNYGYTF. The CDR3 DNA is TGCGCCAGCAGCTCGTGGCAGGATAACTATGGCTACACCTTC.

The CDR3 DNA sequence: TGTGCCAGCTCGGCGGACCGGACAGTCCATGGCTACACCTTC. This encodes CASSADRTVHGYTF. The chain employs TRBV18 and TRBJ1-2; perhaps TRBD1 as D (6 bases). The CDR3 loop spans 14 amino acids. Germline V lookup: CDR1 KGHSH, CDR2 LQKENI. Trimming pared 6 bases from V and 6 bases from J, leaving 17 bases between.

A few counts support this clone. The chain links TRBV5-1 to TRBJ2-3; D might be TRBD2 (6 bases). Trimming left V 0 bases short and J 0 bases short, with 11 bases between. Germline V gene sequence: CDR1 SGHRS, CDR2 YFSETQ. This CDR3 has 16 amino acids. The CDR3 reads CASSLARDSSTDTQYF. CDR3 DNA sequence: TGCGCCAGCAGCTTGGCCCGGGACTCTAGCACAGATACGCAGTATTTT.

The gene calls are TRBV5-5 and TRBJ1-6; 7 bases match TRBD1. The CDR3 sequence is 15 residues long. CDR1 SGHKS and CDR2 YYEKEE come from the germline V gene (reference sequence). J gave up 7 bases and V 5 bases, and 9 bases lay outside the gene matches. CDR3 in DNA: TGTGCCAGCAGGATGCCGGGACAGCTCAATTCACCCCTCCACTTT. It codes for CASRMPGQLNSPLHF.

The chain recombines TRBV5-8 with TRBJ1-4; D unresolved. The length of the CDR3 is 12 residues. The ends were cut back, 2 bases at V and 13 bases at J, with 12 bases in the middle. Germline V gene sequence: CDR1 SGHTS, CDR2 YDEGEE. CDR3 amino acids: CASSFGGPGLFF. DNA of the CDR3: TGTGCCAGCAGCTTCGGAGGCCCCGGACTGTTTTTT.

The chain carries TRBV30 and TRBJ2-1, with D possibly TRBD1 on 5 matching bases. The germline V gene has CDR1 GTSNPN and CDR2 SVGIG (reference sequence). The CDR3 is made up of 13 amino acids. The CDR3 protein is CVCTTGPGGEQFF. The CDR3 DNA follows: TGTGTCTGCACTACAGGTCCGGGTGGTGAGCAGTTCTTC. The variable domain in full, with the rest retrieved from reference TRBV30 and TRBJ2-1, is SQTIHQWPATLVQPVGSPLSLECTVEGTSNPNLYWYRQAAGRGLQLLFYSVGIGQISSEVPQNLSASRPQDRQFILSSKKLLLSDSGFYLCVCTTGPGGEQFFGPGTRLTVL.

This chain joins TRBV4-3 and TRBJ2-3, with 7 bases aligning to TRBD1. This CDR3 has 15 amino acids. V gave up 2 bases and J gave up 3 bases; unmatched junction bases: 5. Germline V gene data show CDR1 as LGHNA and CDR2 as YSLEER. The CDR3: CASSQSTGRTDTQYF. CDR3 nucleotide sequence: TGCGCCAGCAGCCAATCGACAGGGCGGACAGATACGCAGTATTTT.

This chain connects TRBV5-6 to TRBJ2-2; D gene ambiguous. Deletions cut 4 bases from V and 3 bases from J, with 16 bases between. The V gene's germline CDR1 is SGHDT and CDR2 YYEEEE. The CDR3 is 16 amino acids. CDR3 sequence reads: CASSPNVVRYTGELFF. The CDR3 nucleotides are TGTGCCAGCAGCCCTAACGTGGTGAGGTACACCGGGGAGCTGTTTTTT.

The rearrangement uses TRBV28 and TRBJ2-7; 8 bases map to TRBD2. CDR1 is MDHEN and CDR2 is SYDVKM in the germline V gene. This CDR3 is built from 15 residues. The ends lost 7 bases at V and 0 bases at J; junction bases unmatched: 8. The CDR3 protein is CASNLGTSGSYEQYF. CDR3 DNA: TGTGCCAGCAACCTGGGAACTAGCGGCTCCTACGAGCAGTACTTC.

The chain uses TRBV6-2 or TRBV6-3 and TRBJ1-1, with 8 bases that match TRBD1. CDR3 length equals 17 residues. The V gene end was trimmed by 5 bases and the J gene end by 2 bases; junction bases not matched to a gene: 13. Per the germline V gene, CDR1 is MNHEY and CDR2 is SVGEGT. CDR3 in amino acids: CASSPPFVTGVNTEAFF. In DNA, the CDR3 is TGTGCCAGCAGTCCCCCCTTCGTGACAGGGGTAAACACTGAAGCTTTCTTT.

The rearrangement uses TRBV3-1 (or the pseudogene TRBV3-2) and TRBJ2-1; D is unresolved. Looked up from germline, CDR1 is LGHDT and CDR2 is YNNKEL (reference sequence). This CDR3 has 13 amino acids. The germline V and J ends were trimmed by 2 bases and 6 bases, with 8 bases remaining between them. The CDR3 here is CASSQHTFNEQFF. Here the CDR3 DNA reads TGTGCCAGCAGCCAACATACTTTCAATGAGCAGTTCTTC.